This T cell receptor (beta chain) was sequenced in a study of control samples from healthy donors and cancer patients. Method: immunoSEQ multiplex PCR; TCRdb's copy keeps in-frame clones and lacks some. The sample holds about 160,000 clones, nearly 96% seen once. Germline V gives CDR1 MDHEN, CDR2 SYDVKM. V was cut by 4 bases and J by 6 bases, with 9 bases left in between. The CDR3 has 12 amino acids. The rearrangement joins TRBV28 to TRBJ1-1; D gene ambiguous. The TCR sequence derives from a woman in her twenties or thirties in good health. Sequencing input: blood. CDR3 sequence: CASSSGRPEAFF. For the CDR3, the DNA is TGTGCCAGCAGTTCCGGTAGGCCTGAAGCTTTCTTT.